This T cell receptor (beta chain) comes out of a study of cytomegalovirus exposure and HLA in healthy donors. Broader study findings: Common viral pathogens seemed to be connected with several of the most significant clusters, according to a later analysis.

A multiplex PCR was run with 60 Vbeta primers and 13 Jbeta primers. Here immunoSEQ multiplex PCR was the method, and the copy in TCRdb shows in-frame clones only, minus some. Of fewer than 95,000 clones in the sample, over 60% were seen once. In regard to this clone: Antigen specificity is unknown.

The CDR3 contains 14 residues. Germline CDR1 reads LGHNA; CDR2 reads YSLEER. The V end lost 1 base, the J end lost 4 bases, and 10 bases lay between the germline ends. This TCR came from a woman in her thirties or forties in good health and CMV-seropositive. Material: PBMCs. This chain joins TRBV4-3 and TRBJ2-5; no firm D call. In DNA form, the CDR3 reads TGCGCCAGCAGCCAAGGAGGTGTGGGAGAGACCCAGTACTTC. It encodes CASSQGGVGETQYF.